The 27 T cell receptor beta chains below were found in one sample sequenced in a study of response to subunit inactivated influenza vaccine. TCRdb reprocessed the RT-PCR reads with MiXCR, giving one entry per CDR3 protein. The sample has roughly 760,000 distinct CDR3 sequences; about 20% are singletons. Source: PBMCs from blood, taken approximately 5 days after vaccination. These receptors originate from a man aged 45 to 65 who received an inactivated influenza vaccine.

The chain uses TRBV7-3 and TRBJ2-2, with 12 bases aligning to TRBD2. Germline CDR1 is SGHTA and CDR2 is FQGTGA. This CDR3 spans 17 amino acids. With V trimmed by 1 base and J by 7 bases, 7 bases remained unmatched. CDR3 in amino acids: CASSLKLAGGDIGELFF. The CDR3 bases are TGTGCCAGCAGCTTAAAACTAGCGGGAGGAGATATCGGGGAGCTGTTTTTT.

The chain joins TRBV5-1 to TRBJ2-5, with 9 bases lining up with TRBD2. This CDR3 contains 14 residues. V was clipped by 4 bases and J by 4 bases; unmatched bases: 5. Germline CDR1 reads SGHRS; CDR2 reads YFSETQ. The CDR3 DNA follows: TGCGCCAGCAGCGGCGGGAGGGCCATAGAGACCCAGTACTTC. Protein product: CASSGGRAIETQYF.

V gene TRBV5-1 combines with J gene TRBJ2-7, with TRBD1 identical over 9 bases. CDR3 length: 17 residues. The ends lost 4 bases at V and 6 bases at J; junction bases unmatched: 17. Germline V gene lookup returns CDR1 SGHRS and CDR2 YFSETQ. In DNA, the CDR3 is TGCGCCAGCAGCCAACTGACACCCGGGACAGGGTTTTTCGAGCAGTACTTC. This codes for CASSQLTPGTGFFEQYF.

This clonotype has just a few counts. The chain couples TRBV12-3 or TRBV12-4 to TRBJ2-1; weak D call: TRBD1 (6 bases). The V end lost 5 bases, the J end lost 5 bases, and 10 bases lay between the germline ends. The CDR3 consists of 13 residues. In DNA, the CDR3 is TGTGCCAGCAGTCGGGACATCGACAATGAGCAGTTCTTC. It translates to CASSRDIDNEQFF.

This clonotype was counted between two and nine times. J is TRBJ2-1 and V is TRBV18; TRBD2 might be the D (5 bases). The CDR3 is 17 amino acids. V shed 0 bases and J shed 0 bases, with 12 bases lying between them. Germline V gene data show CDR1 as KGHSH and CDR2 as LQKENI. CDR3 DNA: TGTGCCAGCTCACCACCAAGTAGCGTCGGCTCCTACAATGAGCAGTTCTTC. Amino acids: CASSPPSSVGSYNEQFF.

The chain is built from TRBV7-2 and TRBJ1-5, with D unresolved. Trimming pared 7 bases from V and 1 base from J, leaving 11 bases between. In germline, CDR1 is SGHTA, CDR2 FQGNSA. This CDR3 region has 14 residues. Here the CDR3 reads CASTKTFSNQPQHF. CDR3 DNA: TGTGCCAGCACCAAGACATTCAGCAATCAGCCCCAGCATTTT.

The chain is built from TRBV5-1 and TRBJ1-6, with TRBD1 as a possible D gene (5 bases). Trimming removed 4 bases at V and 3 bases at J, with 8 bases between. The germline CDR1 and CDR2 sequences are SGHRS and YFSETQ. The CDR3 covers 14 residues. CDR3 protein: CASSTQDYNSPLHF. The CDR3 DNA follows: TGCGCCAGCAGCACACAGGACTATAATTCACCCCTCCACTTT.

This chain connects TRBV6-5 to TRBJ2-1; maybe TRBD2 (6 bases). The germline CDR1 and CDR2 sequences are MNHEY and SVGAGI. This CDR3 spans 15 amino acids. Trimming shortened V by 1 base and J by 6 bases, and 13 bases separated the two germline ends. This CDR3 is CASSYYSGPSNEQFF. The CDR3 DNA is TGTGCCAGCAGTTACTATAGCGGCCCGTCCAATGAGCAGTTCTTC.

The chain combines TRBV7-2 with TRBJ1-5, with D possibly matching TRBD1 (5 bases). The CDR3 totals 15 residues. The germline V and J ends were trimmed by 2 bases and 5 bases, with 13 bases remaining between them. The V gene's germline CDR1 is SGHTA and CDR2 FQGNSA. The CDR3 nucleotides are TGTGCCAGCAGCTTATGGTGGGGGGGGGATCAGCCCCAGCATTTT. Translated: CASSLWWGGDQPQHF.

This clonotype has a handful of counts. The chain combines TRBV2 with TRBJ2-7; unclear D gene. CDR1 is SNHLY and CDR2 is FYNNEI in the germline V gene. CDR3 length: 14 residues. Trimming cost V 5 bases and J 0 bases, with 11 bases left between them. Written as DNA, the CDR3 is TGTGCCAGCAGTCCCTTTATGCTCTCCTACGAGCAGTACTTC. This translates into CASSPFMLSYEQYF.

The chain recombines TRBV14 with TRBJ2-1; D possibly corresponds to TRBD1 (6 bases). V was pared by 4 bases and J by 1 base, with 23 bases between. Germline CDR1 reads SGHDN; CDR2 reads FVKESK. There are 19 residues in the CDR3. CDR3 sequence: CASSPQSYSRTESYNEQFF. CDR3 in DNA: TGTGCCAGCAGCCCACAAAGTTATTCCCGGACAGAGTCCTACAATGAGCAGTTCTTC.

The CDR3 protein is CASKDLAGEETQYF. DNA of the CDR3: TGTGCCAGCAAGGATCTAGCGGGAGAAGAGACCCAGTACTTC. V usage is TRBV2 and J usage is TRBJ2-5; 10 positions agree with TRBD2. Germline assignment: CDR1 SNHLY and CDR2 FYNNEI. V lost 7 bases, J lost 3 bases, and 5 bases stayed unmatched. The CDR3 is made up of 14 amino acids.

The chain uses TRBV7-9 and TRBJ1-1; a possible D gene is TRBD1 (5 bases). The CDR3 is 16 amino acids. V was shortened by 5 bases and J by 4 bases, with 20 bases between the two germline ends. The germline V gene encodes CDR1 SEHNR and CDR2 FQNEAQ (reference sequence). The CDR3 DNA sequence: TGTGCCAGCAGCCCTTTCCTGACGGGGGGAGGCACTGAAGCTTTCTTT. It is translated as CASSPFLTGGGTEAFF.

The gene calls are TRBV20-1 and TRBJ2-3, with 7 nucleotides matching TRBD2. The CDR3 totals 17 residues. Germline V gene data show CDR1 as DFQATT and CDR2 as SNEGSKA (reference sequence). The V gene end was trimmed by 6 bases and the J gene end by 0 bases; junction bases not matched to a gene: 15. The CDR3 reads CSALSGGNTPSTDTQYF. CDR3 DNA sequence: TGCAGTGCGTTATCGGGGGGTAACACCCCTAGCACAGATACGCAGTATTTT.

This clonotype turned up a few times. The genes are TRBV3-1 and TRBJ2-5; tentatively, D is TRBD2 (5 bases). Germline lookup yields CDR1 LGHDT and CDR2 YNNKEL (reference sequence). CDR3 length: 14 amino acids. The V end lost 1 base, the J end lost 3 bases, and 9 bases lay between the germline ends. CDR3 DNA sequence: TGTGCCAGCAGCCAAGGGTCGGGGAAAGAGACCCAGTACTTC. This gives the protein CASSQGSGKETQYF.

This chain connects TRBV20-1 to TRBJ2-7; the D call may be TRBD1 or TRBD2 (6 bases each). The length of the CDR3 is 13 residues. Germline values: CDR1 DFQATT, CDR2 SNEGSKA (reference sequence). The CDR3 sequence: CSRWGDNSYEQYF. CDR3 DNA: TGCAGCCGGTGGGGGGACAACTCCTACGAGCAGTACTTC.

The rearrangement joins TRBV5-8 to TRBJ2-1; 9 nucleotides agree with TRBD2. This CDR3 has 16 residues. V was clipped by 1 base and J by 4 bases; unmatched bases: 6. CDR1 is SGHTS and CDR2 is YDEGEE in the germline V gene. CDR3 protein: CASSLWAGGSYNEQFF. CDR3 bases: TGTGCCAGCAGCTTGTGGGCGGGAGGGTCTTACAATGAGCAGTTCTTC.

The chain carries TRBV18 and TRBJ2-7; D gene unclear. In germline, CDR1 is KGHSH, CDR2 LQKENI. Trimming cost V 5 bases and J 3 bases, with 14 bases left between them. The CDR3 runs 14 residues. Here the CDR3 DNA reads TGTGCCAGCTCATCGACCGGGTCCCACTACGAGCAGTACTTC. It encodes CASSSTGSHYEQYF.

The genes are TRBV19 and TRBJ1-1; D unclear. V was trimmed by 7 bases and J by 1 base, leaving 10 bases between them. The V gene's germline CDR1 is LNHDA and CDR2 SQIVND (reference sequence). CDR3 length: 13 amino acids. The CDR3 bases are TGTGCCAGTACCCCGCAACCGAACACTGAAGCTTTCTTT. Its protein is CASTPQPNTEAFF.

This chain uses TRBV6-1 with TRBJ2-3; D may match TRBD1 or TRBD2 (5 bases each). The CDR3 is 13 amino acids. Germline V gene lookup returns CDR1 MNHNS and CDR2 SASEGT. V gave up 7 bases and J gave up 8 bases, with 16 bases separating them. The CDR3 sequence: CASIHPLGVTQYF. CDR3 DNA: TGTGCCAGCATCCACCCCCTGGGGGTTACGCAGTATTTT.

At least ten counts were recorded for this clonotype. In nucleotides, the CDR3 is TGCGCCAGCAGCTCGGGGGACAGCTATAATTCACCCCTCCACTTT. The encoded protein is CASSSGDSYNSPLHF. The V call is TRBV5-1, the J call TRBJ1-6; 7 nucleotides line up with TRBD1. CDR1 is SGHRS and CDR2 is YFSETQ in the germline V gene. J gave up 3 bases and V 3 bases, and 3 bases lay outside the gene matches. The CDR3 sequence is 15 residues long.

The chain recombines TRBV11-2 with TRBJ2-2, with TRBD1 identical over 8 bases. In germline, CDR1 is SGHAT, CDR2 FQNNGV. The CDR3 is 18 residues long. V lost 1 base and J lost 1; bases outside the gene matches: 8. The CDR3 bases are TGTGCCAGCAGCTTAGTTTCCAGGGGGCTAAAGAACACCGGGGAGCTGTTTTTT. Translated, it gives CASSLVSRGLKNTGELFF.

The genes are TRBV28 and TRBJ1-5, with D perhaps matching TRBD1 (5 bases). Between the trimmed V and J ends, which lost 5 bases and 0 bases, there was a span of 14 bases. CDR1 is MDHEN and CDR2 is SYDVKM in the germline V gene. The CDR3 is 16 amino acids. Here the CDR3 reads CASSPRGLSSNQPQHF. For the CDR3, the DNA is TGTGCCAGCAGTCCAAGGGGCCTTTCTAGCAATCAGCCCCAGCATTTT.

In nucleotides, the CDR3 is TGTGCCATCAGTACAGAGCGGTCCTCCTACAATGAGCAGTTCTTC. Protein: CAISTERSSYNEQFF. The chain uses TRBV10-3 and TRBJ2-1, with D tentatively TRBD2 (5 bases). The CDR3 covers 15 residues. V lost 5 bases and J 0 bases, leaving 11 bases between the germline ends. Germline CDR1 and CDR2: ENHRY and SYGVKD.

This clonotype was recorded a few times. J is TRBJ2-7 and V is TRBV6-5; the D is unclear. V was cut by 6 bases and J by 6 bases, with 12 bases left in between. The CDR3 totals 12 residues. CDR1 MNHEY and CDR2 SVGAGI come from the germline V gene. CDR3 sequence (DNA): TGTGCCAGCAGGGGTTATAGGAGCGAGCAGTACTTC. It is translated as CASRGYRSEQYF.

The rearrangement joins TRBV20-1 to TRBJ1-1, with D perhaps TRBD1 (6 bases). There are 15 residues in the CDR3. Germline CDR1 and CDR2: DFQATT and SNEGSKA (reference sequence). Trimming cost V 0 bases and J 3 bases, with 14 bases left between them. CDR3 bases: TGCAGTGCTAGAGAACCGGGACATAGGGACACTGAAGCTTTCTTT. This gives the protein CSAREPGHRDTEAFF.

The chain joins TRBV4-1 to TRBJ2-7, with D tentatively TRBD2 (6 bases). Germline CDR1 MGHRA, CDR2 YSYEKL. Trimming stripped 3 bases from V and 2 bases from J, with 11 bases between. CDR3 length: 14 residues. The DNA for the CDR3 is TGCGCCAGCAGCCAGGGGGACTTCACCTACGAGCAGTACTTC. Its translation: CASSQGDFTYEQYF.